Here is one T cell receptor beta chain with its context. Its antigen is still unknown. This may be a read error: a much more frequent sequence differs by one nucleotide. This CDR3 has 12 residues. Trimming pared 5 bases from V and 6 bases from J, leaving 11 bases between. The germline V gene encodes CDR1 SGHTA and CDR2 FQGNSA. Among the hyperthyroidism patients, all were newly diagnosed, aged 18 to 65, with under 2 months' duration. Clinicians diagnosed using symptoms, serum thyroxine, TRAb, thyroid ultrasound and orbital computed tomography. The authors amplified TCR beta CDR3 regions, and they did so from RNA transcripts for repertoire sequencing. First-round RT-PCR employed HTBI primers, with a second-round multiplex PCR after it. Each CDR3 protein is one row after TCRdb ran MiXCR on the multiplex PCR reads. The data contain around 590,000 distinct CDR3 sequences, under 40% of them singletons. This sample is part of a study of Graves' ophthalmopathy and Graves' hyperthyroidism.

Whole-study results and caveats: Blood shared most expanded thyroid clonotypes above 0.001 frequency.

The TCR sequence derives from an adult man with Graves' hyperthyroidism. Sequenced sample: peripheral blood or thyroid tissue (not recorded which). V gene TRBV7-2 combines with J gene TRBJ2-7; D not certain. CDR3 DNA sequence: TGTGCCAGCAGCCAAGGGTTCTGCGAGCAGTACTTC. Encoded protein: CASSQGFCEQYF.